Listed here are 13 T cell receptor beta chains from one sample, sequenced in a study of blood T cell repertoires in COVID-19. Only in-frame clones appear in the TCRdb table, and some are missing; sequencing was by immunoSEQ multiplex PCR. The sample consists of hundreds of thousands of clones, around 90% of them appearing once. Sequenced sample: peripheral blood. These receptors were taken from a woman under 30 who had recovered from COVID-19.

V is TRBV24-1 and J is TRBJ2-2; 10 nucleotides match TRBD2. V shed 2 bases, J shed 0 bases, and the junction held 5 bases outside the gene matches. The CDR3 has 18 residues. Germline V gene sequence: CDR1 KGHDR, CDR2 SFDVKD. The CDR3 DNA reads as TGTGCCACCAGTGATTCCGTACTAGCGGGGACGAACACCGGGGAGCTGTTTTTT. It translates to CATSDSVLAGTNTGELFF.

The V call is TRBV25-1, the J call TRBJ2-7; D might be TRBD1 (6 bases). Trimming removed 4 bases from V and 5 bases from J, with 15 bases in between. Germline values: CDR1 MGHDK, CDR2 SYGVNS. The CDR3 contains 14 residues. The CDR3 is CASSATGVFNEQYF. CDR3 bases: TGTGCCAGCAGTGCGACAGGTGTCTTCAACGAGCAGTACTTC.

Comment on this clone: In the same sample, other DNA sequences code for this CDR3. The chain couples TRBV29-1 to TRBJ1-2; D is possibly TRBD1 (5 bases). Deletions cut 4 bases from V and 3 bases from J, with 6 bases between. Germline loops: CDR1 SQVTM, CDR2 ANQGSEA. The CDR3 loop spans 11 amino acids. CDR3 region: CSVGRDYGYTF. Written as DNA, the CDR3 is TGCAGCGTTGGCAGGGACTATGGCTACACCTTC.

The CDR3 coding sequence is TGTGCCAGCAGTGATAATCTAGCGGGGGACAATGAGCAGTTCTTC. The encoded protein is CASSDNLAGDNEQFF. The rearrangement joins TRBV25-1 to TRBJ2-1, with TRBD2 identical over 10 bases. CDR1 MGHDK and CDR2 SYGVNS come from the germline V gene. The CDR3 sequence is 15 residues long. J lost 5 bases, V lost 3 bases, and 4 bases had no gene match. Using reference TRBV25-1 and TRBJ2-1 for the parts outside the CDR3, the full variable domain is EADIYQTPRYLVIGTGKKITLECSQTMGHDKMYWYQQDPGMELHLIHYSYGVNSTEKGDLSSESTVSRIRTEHFPLTLESARPSHTSQYLCASSDNLAGDNEQFFGPGTRLTVL.

The V call is TRBV5-5, the J call TRBJ2-7; 10 nucleotides agree with TRBD2. The CDR3 extends over 19 amino acids. V trimming: 2 bases; J trimming: 3 bases; junction bases outside the gene matches: 17. Germline lookup yields CDR1 SGHKS and CDR2 YYEKEE (reference sequence). The CDR3, as DNA: TGTGCCAGCAGCTTCGAAGCGGGAGGGCCTGGTGTATCACTCTACGAGCAGTACTTC. Translated: CASSFEAGGPGVSLYEQYF.

This chain joins TRBV7-2 and TRBJ2-3; TRBD2 might be the D (6 bases). V gave up 10 bases and J gave up 3 bases, with 11 bases separating them. CDR3 length: 12 residues. Germline-derived CDR1 and CDR2 are SGHTA and FQGNSA. In nucleotides, the CDR3 is TGTGCCACCACGCGGGAAACAGATACGCAGTATTTT. It is translated as CATTRETDTQYF.

This chain links TRBV2 with TRBJ1-6; the match to TRBD1 covers 11 bases. Germline assignment: CDR1 SNHLY and CDR2 FYNNEI. The CDR3 spans 12 residues. V gave up 9 bases and J gave up 9 bases; unmatched junction bases: 1. CDR3 sequence: CARGTGGSPLHF. The CDR3 region has the DNA TGTGCCAGAGGGACAGGGGGTTCACCCCTCCACTTT.

The rearrangement joins TRBV11-2 to TRBJ1-2; D uncertain. The CDR3 sequence is 14 residues long. Germline V gene lookup returns CDR1 SGHAT and CDR2 FQNNGV. V was clipped by 1 base and J by 4 bases, with 10 bases between them. The CDR3 here is CASSLVGRIYGYTF. Written as DNA, the CDR3 is TGTGCCAGCAGCTTAGTGGGCAGGATCTATGGCTACACCTTC. The entire variable domain, with the rest obtained from reference TRBV11-2 and TRBJ1-2, is as follows: EAGVAQSPRYKIIEKRQSVAFWCNPISGHATLYWYQQILGQGPKLLIQFQNNGVVDDSQLPKDRFSAERLKGVDSTLKIQPAKLEDSAVYLCASSLVGRIYGYTFGSGTRLTVV.

The rearrangement links TRBV11-2 to TRBJ2-2, with D tentatively TRBD1 (5 bases). The CDR3 is 14 residues long. CDR1 and CDR2 (germline): SGHAT, FQNNGV. V was cut by 2 bases and J by 2 bases, with 6 bases left in between. The chain's CDR3 is CASSLQGNTGELFF. The CDR3 DNA reads as TGTGCCAGCAGCTTACAGGGCAACACCGGGGAGCTGTTTTTT.

V is TRBV12-3 or TRBV12-4 and J is TRBJ2-1; D not resolved. This CDR3 has 11 amino acids. The V and J ends lost 3 bases and 7 bases respectively, with 4 bases between them. CDR3 protein: CASSFRNEQFF. Written as DNA, the CDR3 is TGTGCCAGCAGTTTTCGGAATGAGCAGTTCTTC.

This chain links TRBV29-1 with TRBJ1-2; possible D gene TRBD1, 5 bases. The CDR3 length is 12 residues. V was shortened by 3 bases and J by 4 bases, with 9 bases between the two germline ends. Germline V CDR1 and CDR2: SQVTM, ANQGSEA. CDR3 region: CSVDGQGYGYTF. The CDR3 nucleotides are TGCAGCGTTGACGGCCAGGGCTATGGCTACACCTTC.

The chain links TRBV27 to TRBJ2-7; 7 bases are a match to TRBD1. The CDR3 has 15 amino acids. V lost 4 bases, J lost 2 bases, and 8 bases stayed unmatched. Looked up from germline, CDR1 is MNHEY and CDR2 is SMNVEV (reference sequence). The CDR3 sequence: CASSSRRGQPYEQYF. The CDR3 coding sequence is TGTGCCAGCAGTTCCCGTAGGGGACAGCCCTACGAGCAGTACTTC.

V usage is TRBV6-6 and J usage is TRBJ2-7; 8 nucleotides align to TRBD2. This CDR3 spans 14 amino acids. The V segment lost 2 bases and the J segment 2 bases; nucleotides outside the gene matches: 2. CDR1 is MNHNY, CDR2 SVGAGI, per germline (reference sequence). CDR3 coding DNA: TGTGCCAGCAGTTACGCACTAGCGGCCTACGAGCAGTACTTC. Residues: CASSYALAAYEQYF.